This TCR beta chain is from a study of shared clonotypes between healthy human individuals. Notes on the study in general: Large sequencing depth failed to make sorted-subset sequencing complete, rarefaction showed.

Repertoires were generated with immunoSEQ multiplex PCR, while TCRdb's copy carries only in-frame clones and drops some. This table has about 600,000 clones, less than 98% appearing once. With 1 base removed from V and 4 bases from J, the gap between germline ends came to 10 bases. This CDR3 region has 14 residues. Per the germline V gene, CDR1 is SGHDT and CDR2 is YYEEEE. Notes on this clone: What it binds is unknown.

Sequencing was performed on naive CD4+ T cells sorted from blood. Noted subset: CD45RA+ positively selected. The TCR sequence derives from a woman younger than 45 in good health. The chain carries TRBV5-6 and TRBJ2-3; D unclear. The CDR3 bases are TGTGCCAGCAGCTTGCTGTGGGGTTCAGATACGCAGTATTTT. Amino acid sequence: CASSLLWGSDTQYF. Looking up the rest from reference TRBV5-6 and TRBJ2-3 gives the full variable domain: DAGVTQSPTHLIKTRGQQVTLRCSPKSGHDTVSWYQQALGQGPQFIFQYYEEEERQRGNFPDRFSGHQFPNYSSELNVNALLLGDSALYLCASSLLWGSDTQYFGPGTRLTVL.